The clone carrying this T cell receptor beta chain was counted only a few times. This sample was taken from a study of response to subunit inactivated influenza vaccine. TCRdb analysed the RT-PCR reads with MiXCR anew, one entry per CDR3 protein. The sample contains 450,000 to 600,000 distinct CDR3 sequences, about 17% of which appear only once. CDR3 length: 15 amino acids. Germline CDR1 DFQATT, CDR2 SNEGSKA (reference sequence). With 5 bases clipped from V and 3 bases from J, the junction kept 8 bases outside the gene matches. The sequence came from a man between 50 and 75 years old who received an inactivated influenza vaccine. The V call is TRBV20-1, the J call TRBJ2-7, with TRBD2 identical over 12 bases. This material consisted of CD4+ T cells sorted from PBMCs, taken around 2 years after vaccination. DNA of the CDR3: TGCAGTGCTGACCCGACTAGCGGGGGAAACTACGAGCAGTACTTC. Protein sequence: CSADPTSGGNYEQYF.